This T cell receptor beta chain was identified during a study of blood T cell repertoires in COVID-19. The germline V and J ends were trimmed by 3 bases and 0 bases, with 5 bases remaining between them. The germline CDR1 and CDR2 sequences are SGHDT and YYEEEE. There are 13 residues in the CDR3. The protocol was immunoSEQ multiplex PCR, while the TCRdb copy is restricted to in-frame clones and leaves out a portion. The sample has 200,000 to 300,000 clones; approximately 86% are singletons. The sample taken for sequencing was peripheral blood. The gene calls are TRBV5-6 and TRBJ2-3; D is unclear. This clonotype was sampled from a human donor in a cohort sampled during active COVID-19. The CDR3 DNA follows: TGTGCCAGCAGCTCCCCGAGCACAGATACGCAGTATTTT. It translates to CASSSPSTDTQYF.